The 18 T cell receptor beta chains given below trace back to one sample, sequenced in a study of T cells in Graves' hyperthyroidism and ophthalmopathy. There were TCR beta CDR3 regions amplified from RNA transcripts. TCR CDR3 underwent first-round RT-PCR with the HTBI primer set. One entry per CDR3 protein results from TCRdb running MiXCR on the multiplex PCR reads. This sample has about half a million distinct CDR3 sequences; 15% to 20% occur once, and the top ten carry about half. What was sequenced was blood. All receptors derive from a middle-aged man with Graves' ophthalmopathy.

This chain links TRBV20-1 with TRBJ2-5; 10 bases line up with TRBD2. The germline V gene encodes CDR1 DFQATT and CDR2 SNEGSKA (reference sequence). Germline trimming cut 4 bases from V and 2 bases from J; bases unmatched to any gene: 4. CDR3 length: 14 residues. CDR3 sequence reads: CSAKGLAVQETQYF. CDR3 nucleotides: TGCAGTGCTAAAGGACTAGCGGTTCAAGAGACCCAGTACTTC.

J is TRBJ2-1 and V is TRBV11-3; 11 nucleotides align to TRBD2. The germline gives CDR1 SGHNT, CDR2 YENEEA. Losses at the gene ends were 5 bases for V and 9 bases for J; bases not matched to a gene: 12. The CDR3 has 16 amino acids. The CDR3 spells CASSPTSGSWLSEQFF. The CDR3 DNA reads TGTGCCAGCAGCCCTACTAGCGGGAGTTGGTTAAGTGAGCAGTTCTTC.

CDR3 sequence: CASSGQGLTDTQYF. Here the CDR3 DNA reads TGTGCCAGCAGCGGACAGGGACTCACAGATACGCAGTATTTT. This chain uses TRBV28 with TRBJ2-3; 8 bases are a match to TRBD1. The trim removed 6 bases at V and 2 bases at J, leaving 4 bases unmatched. The germline CDR1 and CDR2 sequences are MDHEN and SYDVKM. This CDR3 region has 14 residues.

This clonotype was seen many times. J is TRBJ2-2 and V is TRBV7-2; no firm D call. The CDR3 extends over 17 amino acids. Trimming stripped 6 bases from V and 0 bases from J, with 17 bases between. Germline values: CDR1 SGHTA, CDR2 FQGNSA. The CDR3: CASRPPVLATNTGELFF. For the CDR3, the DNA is TGTGCCAGCAGACCCCCGGTACTGGCTACGAACACCGGGGAGCTGTTTTTT.

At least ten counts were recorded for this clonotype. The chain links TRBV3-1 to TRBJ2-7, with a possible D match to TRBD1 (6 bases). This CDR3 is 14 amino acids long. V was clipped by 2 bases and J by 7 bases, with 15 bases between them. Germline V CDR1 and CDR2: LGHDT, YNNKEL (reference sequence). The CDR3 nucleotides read TGTGCCAGCAGCCAACGCTGGGACAAGGGGGAGCAGTACTTC. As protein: CASSQRWDKGEQYF.

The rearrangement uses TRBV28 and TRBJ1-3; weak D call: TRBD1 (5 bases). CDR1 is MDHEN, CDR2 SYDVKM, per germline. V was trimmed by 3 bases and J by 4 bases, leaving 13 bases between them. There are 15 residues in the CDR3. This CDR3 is CASSLMRGAGNTIYF. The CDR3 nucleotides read TGTGCCAGCAGTTTGATGAGAGGGGCCGGAAACACCATATATTTT.

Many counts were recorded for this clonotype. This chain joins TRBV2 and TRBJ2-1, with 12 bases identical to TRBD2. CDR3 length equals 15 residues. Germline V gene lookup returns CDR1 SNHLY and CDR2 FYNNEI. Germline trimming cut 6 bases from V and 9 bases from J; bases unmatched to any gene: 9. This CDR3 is CASRELAGGPTEQFF. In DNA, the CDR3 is TGTGCCAGCAGAGAACTAGCGGGAGGCCCAACTGAGCAGTTCTTC.

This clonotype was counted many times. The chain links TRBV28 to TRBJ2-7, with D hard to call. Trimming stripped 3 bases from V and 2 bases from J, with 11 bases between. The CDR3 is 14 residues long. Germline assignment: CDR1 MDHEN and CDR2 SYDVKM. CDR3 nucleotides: TGTGCCAGCAGTTTGAACGGAGTTCCCTACGAGCAGTACTTC. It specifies CASSLNGVPYEQYF.

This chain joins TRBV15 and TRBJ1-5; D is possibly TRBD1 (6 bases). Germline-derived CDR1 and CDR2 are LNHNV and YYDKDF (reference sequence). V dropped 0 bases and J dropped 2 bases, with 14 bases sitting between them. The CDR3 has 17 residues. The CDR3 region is CATSRDYTGLGNQPQHF. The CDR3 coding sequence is TGTGCCACCAGCAGAGATTATACAGGGCTAGGCAATCAGCCCCAGCATTTT.

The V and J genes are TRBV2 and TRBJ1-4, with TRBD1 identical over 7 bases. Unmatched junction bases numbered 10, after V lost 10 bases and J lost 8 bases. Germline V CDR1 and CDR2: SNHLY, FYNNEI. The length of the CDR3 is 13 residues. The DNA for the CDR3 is TGTGCCAACTCCGGACAGGTGGGAGAAAAACTGTTTTTT. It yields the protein CANSGQVGEKLFF.

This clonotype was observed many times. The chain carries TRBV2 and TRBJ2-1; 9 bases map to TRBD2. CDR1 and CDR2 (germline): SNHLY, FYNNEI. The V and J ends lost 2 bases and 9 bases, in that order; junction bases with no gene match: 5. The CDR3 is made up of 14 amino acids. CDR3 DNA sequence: TGTGCCAGCAGTGAATTAGCGGGGGTGGGTGAGCAGTTCTTC. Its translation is CASSELAGVGEQFF.

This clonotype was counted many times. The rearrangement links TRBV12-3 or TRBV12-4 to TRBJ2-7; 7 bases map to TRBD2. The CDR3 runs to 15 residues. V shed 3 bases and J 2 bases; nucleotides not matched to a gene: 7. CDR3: CASSFEASGTYEQYF. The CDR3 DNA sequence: TGTGCCAGCAGTTTTGAGGCTAGCGGTACCTACGAGCAGTACTTC.

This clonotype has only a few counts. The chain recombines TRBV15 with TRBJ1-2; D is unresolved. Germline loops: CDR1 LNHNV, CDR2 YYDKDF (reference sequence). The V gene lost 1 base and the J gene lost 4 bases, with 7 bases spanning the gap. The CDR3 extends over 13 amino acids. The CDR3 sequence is CATSRGIFYGYTF. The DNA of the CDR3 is TGTGCCACCAGCAGAGGGATTTTCTATGGCTACACCTTC. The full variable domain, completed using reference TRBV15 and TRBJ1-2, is DAMVIQNPRYQVTQFGKPVTLSCSQTLNHNVMYWYQQKSSQAPKLLFHYYDKDFNNEADTPDNFQSRRPNTSFCFLDIRSPGLGDTAMYLCATSRGIFYGYTFGSGTRLTVV.

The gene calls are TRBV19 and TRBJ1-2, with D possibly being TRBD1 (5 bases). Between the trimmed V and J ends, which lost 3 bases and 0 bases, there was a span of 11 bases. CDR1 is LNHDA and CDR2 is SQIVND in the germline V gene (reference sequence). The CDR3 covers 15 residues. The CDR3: CASSIKQGPNYGYTF. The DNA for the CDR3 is TGTGCCAGTAGTATCAAGCAGGGACCTAACTATGGCTACACCTTC.

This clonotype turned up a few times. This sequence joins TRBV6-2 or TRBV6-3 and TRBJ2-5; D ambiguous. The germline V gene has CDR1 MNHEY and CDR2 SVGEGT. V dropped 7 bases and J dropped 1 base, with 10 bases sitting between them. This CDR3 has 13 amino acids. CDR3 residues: CASTQPLQETQYF. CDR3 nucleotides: TGTGCCAGCACCCAACCTCTCCAAGAGACCCAGTACTTC.

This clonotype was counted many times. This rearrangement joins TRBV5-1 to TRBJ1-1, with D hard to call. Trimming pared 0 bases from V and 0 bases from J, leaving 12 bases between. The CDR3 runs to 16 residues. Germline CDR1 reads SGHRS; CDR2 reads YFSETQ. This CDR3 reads CASSLGQVHMNTEAFF. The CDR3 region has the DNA TGCGCCAGCAGCTTGGGGCAGGTCCACATGAACACTGAAGCTTTCTTT.

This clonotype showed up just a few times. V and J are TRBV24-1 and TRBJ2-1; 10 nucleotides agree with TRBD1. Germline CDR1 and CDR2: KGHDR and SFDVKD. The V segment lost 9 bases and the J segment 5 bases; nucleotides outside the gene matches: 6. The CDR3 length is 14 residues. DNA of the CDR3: TGTGCCACCTCGCAGACAGGGGGCAACAATGAGCAGTTCTTC. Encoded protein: CATSQTGGNNEQFF.

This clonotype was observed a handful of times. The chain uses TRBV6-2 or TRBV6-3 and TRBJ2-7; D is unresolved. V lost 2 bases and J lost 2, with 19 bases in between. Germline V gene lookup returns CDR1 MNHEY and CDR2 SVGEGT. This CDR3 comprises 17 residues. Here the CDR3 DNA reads TGTGCCAGCAGTTACGCCGCAAGGTTCGACCTAACCTACGAGCAGTACTTC. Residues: CASSYAARFDLTYEQYF.